These 13 T cell receptor beta chains were sequenced from one sample in a study of cytomegalovirus exposure and HLA in healthy donors. The primer mix had 60 Vbeta and 13 Jbeta primers. Produced via immunoSEQ multiplex PCR; TCRdb's table is partial and in-frame only. The sample yields approximately 120,000 clones, nearly 70% seen once. Material: PBMCs. The receptors shown here come from a woman aged 70-85 years in good health and CMV-seropositive.

The count of this clone is one. This sequence joins TRBV7-2 and TRBJ1-3; 7 bases line up with TRBD1. Looked up from germline, CDR1 is SGHTA and CDR2 is FQGNSA. This CDR3 is 16 amino acids long. V lost 1 base and J lost 1; bases outside the gene matches: 4. The CDR3 loop reads CASSLVETGSGNTIYF. Written as DNA, the CDR3 is TGTGCCAGCAGCTTAGTGGAGACAGGGTCTGGAAACACCATATATTTT.

V usage is TRBV10-3 and J usage is TRBJ2-7; the match to TRBD1 covers 10 bases. The CDR3 totals 15 residues. Germline lookup yields CDR1 ENHRY and CDR2 SYGVKD. The V and J ends lost 3 bases and 2 bases, in that order; junction bases with no gene match: 4. CDR3 protein: CAISEIGQGAYEQYF. CDR3 coding DNA: TGTGCCATCAGTGAAATAGGACAGGGGGCCTACGAGCAGTACTTC.

The chain recombines TRBV4-2 with TRBJ1-5; no firm D call. The germline gives CDR1 LGHNA, CDR2 YNFKEQ. The CDR3 extends over 18 amino acids. V lost 0 bases, J lost 3 bases, and 18 bases lay in between. The CDR3 protein is CASSQDQVAHPSNQPQHF. In DNA form, the CDR3 reads TGTGCCAGCAGCCAAGATCAAGTGGCCCACCCCTCCAATCAGCCCCAGCATTTT.

This clone was seen once. This chain uses TRBV4-1 with TRBJ1-1; D gene ambiguous. The CDR3 runs to 14 residues. The ends were cut back, 0 bases at V and 2 bases at J, with 7 bases in the middle. Germline CDR1 MGHRA, CDR2 YSYEKL. The CDR3 loop reads CASSQEAVNTEAFF. The CDR3 region has the DNA TGCGCCAGCAGCCAAGAGGCGGTTAACACTGAAGCTTTCTTT.

The chain recombines TRBV7-2 with TRBJ2-3; D remains ambiguous. Germline CDR1 and CDR2: SGHTA and FQGNSA. CDR3 length equals 11 residues. Trimming cost V 2 bases and J 6 bases, with 3 bases left between them. The CDR3 loop is CASSLSDTQYF. The DNA of the CDR3 is TGTGCCAGCAGCTTAAGCGATACGCAGTATTTT.

The chain links TRBV18 to TRBJ1-3, with a tentative D call TRBD1 (5 bases). Deletions cut 2 bases from V and 3 bases from J, with 11 bases between. The CDR3 consists of 15 residues. Germline CDR1 is KGHSH and CDR2 is LQKENI. CDR3 DNA: TGTGCCAGCTCACCAATCGGGGGTGATGGAAACACCATATATTTT. It codes for CASSPIGGDGNTIYF.

The rearrangement uses TRBV7-2 and TRBJ2-3; perhaps TRBD2 as D (5 bases). Germline lookup yields CDR1 SGHTA and CDR2 FQGNSA. Trimming took 0 bases from V and 5 from J, leaving 21 bases between them. This CDR3 contains 18 residues. DNA of the CDR3: TGTGCCAGCAGCTTAGCCACCTTCGGCGGGTCACGGGTAGATACGCAGTATTTT. Translation: CASSLATFGGSRVDTQYF. Full variable domain (outside the CDR3, taken from reference TRBV7-2 and TRBJ2-3): GAGVSQSPSNKVTEKGKDVELRCDPISGHTALYWYRQSLGQGLEFLIYFQGNSAPDKSGLPSDRFSAERTGGSVSTLTIQRTQQEDSAVYLCASSLATFGGSRVDTQYFGPGTRLTVL.

The J gene is TRBJ2-5, the V gene TRBV7-7, with TRBD2 matching 7 bases. With V trimmed by 4 bases and J by 5 bases, 7 bases remained unmatched. The germline gives CDR1 SSHAT, CDR2 FNYEAQ (reference sequence). The CDR3 consists of 14 residues. The CDR3 spells CASSSGVREETQYF. CDR3 in DNA: TGTGCCAGCAGCTCTGGGGTGCGGGAGGAGACCCAGTACTTC. Complete variable domain (other parts from reference TRBV7-7 and TRBJ2-5): GAGVSQSPRYKVTKRGQDVTLRCDPISSHATLYWYQQALGQGPEFLTYFNYEAQPDKSGLPSDRFSAERPEGSISTLTIQRTEQRDSAMYRCASSSGVREETQYFGPGTRLLVL.

The chain combines TRBV18 with TRBJ1-6, with D possibly being TRBD1 (6 bases). Germline-derived CDR1 and CDR2 are KGHSH and LQKENI. This CDR3 is 16 amino acids long. Trimming removed 2 bases at V and 7 bases at J, with 15 bases between. The CDR3 DNA sequence: TGTGCCAGCTCACCAACACGACAGGTGGCGAATTCACCCCTCCACTTT. It yields the protein CASSPTRQVANSPLHF. The variable domain in full, with the rest retrieved from reference TRBV18 and TRBJ1-6, is NAGVMQNPRHLVRRRGQEARLRCSPMKGHSHVYWYRQLPEEGLKFMVYLQKENIIDESGMPKERFSAEFPKEGPSILRIQQVVRGDSAAYFCASSPTRQVANSPLHFGNGTRLTVT.

This clone came up a few times. J is TRBJ2-3 and V is TRBV6-6; no reliable D call. Per the germline V gene, CDR1 is MNHNY and CDR2 is SVGAGI (reference sequence). V was pared by 6 bases and J by 10 bases, with 17 bases between. The CDR3 is 13 amino acids. CDR3 in amino acids: CASRQLPSAAQYF. CDR3 DNA: TGTGCCAGCAGACAGCTCCCGTCTGCTGCGCAGTATTTT.

The V call is TRBV4-1, the J call TRBJ2-5; possible D gene TRBD2, 6 bases. Germline V gene lookup returns CDR1 MGHRA and CDR2 YSYEKL. CDR3 length equals 14 residues. Trimming pared 4 bases from V and 5 bases from J, leaving 14 bases between. CDR3 amino acids: CASSLGLDLETQYF. The CDR3, as DNA: TGCGCCAGCAGCCTGGGACTTGACCTGGAGACCCAGTACTTC.

The V call is TRBV2, the J call TRBJ2-3; 12 nucleotides match TRBD2. Germline V gene data show CDR1 as SNHLY and CDR2 as FYNNEI. The CDR3 is 15 amino acids. J gave up 4 bases and V 7 bases, and 6 bases lay outside the gene matches. In DNA form, the CDR3 reads TGTGCCAGCACCCTAGCGGGGGGGCACTCAGATACGCAGTATTTT. It specifies CASTLAGGHSDTQYF.

The chain uses TRBV6-5 and TRBJ1-1; D perhaps matches TRBD1 (5 bases). The germline CDR1 and CDR2 sequences are MNHEY and SVGAGI. Deletions cut 6 bases from V and 0 bases from J, with 14 bases between. CDR3 length: 15 amino acids. DNA of the CDR3: TGTGCCAGCAGGGGAGGGGCGTGGATGAACACTGAAGCTTTCTTT. This sequence encodes CASRGGAWMNTEAFF.